These T cell receptor beta chains were read from a single sample in a study of blood T cell repertoires in COVID-19. Here immunoSEQ multiplex PCR was the method, and the copy in TCRdb shows in-frame clones only, minus some. The sample shows about 35,000 clones, 78% of them seen only once. Input material: peripheral blood. The source is a man older than 75 with acute or convalescent COVID-19. CDR3s include the opening cysteine and the closing phenylalanine or tryptophan. Fields, in order: V gene, clone size, J gene, D gene, CDR3 protein, CDR3 DNA. The D gene is left open where the match is weak. Size values are once, few and many counts, or a class for expanded clones, and some rows have none.

TRBV7-2	-	TRBJ1-1	-	CASSLAWGAEAFF	TGTGCCAGCAGCTTAGCCTGGGGAGCTGAAGCTTTCTTT
TRBV6-2/TRBV6-3	once	TRBJ1-5	-	CASRYRTSQPQHF	TGTGCCAGCAGATACAGGACAAGTCAGCCCCAGCATTTT
TRBV6-5	-	TRBJ1-5	-	CASSYSQGRQPQHF	TGTGCCAGCAGTTACTCACAGGGTAGACAGCCCCAGCATTTT
TRBV10-3	few	TRBJ1-2	-	CAISESPTGIYGYTF	TGTGCCATCAGTGAGTCCCCGACAGGAATCTATGGCTACACCTTC
TRBV6-5	-	TRBJ2-7	-	CASSYSTGFEQYF	TGTGCCAGCAGTTACTCCACAGGCTTTGAGCAGTACTTC
TRBV11-3	-	TRBJ2-5	TRBD1	CASSLSQGAAKETQYF	TGTGCCAGCAGCTTATCTCAGGGGGCGGCCAAAGAGACCCAGTACTTC
TRBV6-5	-	TRBJ1-5	-	CASRNTGTMQPQHF	TGTGCCAGCAGGAACACAGGGACCATGCAGCCCCAGCATTTT
TRBV9	-	TRBJ1-2	TRBD1	CASSVGQAGGYTF	TGTGCCAGCAGCGTCGGACAGGCGGGTGGCTACACCTTC
TRBV7-8	few	TRBJ1-1	-	CASSLGIRVNTEAFF	TGTGCCAGCAGCTTAGGGATTCGGGTGAACACTGAAGCTTTCTTT
TRBV7-2	-	TRBJ2-1	TRBD2	CASSIMASGANEQFF	TGTGCCAGCAGTATAATGGCTAGCGGGGCAAATGAGCAGTTCTTC
TRBV18	-	TRBJ2-7	-	CASSPGGPYEQYF	TGTGCCAGCTCACCAGGGGGCCCCTACGAGCAGTACTTC